This T cell receptor (beta chain) stems from a study of shared clonotypes between healthy human individuals. The CDR3 length is 13 residues. V lost 5 bases and J lost 4, with 8 bases in between. Germline loops: CDR1 MNHEY, CDR2 SMNVEV (reference sequence). The authors split each subset's genomic DNA evenly across several immunoSEQ plates. Clones were read by immunoSEQ multiplex PCR, and TCRdb kept only the in-frame ones, dropping some. The repertoire includes a few million clones, around 95% of them detected once, and over 0.1% sits in the top ten. About this clone itself: This CDR3 is also generated by other DNA sequences in the sample.

Sequencing input: naive CD4+ T cells sorted from blood. The subset was: CD45RA+ positively selected. This sequence joins TRBV27 and TRBJ1-4; D not resolved. This receptor was obtained from a man aged 18 to 30 in good health. The CDR3 nucleotides are TGTGCCAGCAGTCCTCAACGTAATGAAAAACTGTTTTTT. Translating it yields CASSPQRNEKLFF. Supplemented by reference TRBV27 and TRBJ1-4, the full variable domain reads EAQVTQNPRYLITVTGKKLTVTCSQNMNHEYMSWYRQDPGLGLRQIYYSMNVEVTDKGDVPEGYKVSRKEKRNFPLILESPSPNQTSLYFCASSPQRNEKLFFGSGTQLSVL.